This TCR beta chain derives from a study of T-cell memory formation after mild COVID-19. J lost 3 bases, V lost 9 bases, and 14 bases had no gene match. The CDR3 totals 16 residues. Per the germline V gene, CDR1 is LNHDA and CDR2 is SQIVND (reference sequence). Concerning this clonotype: Its antigen is unidentified.

General observations from the study: Clones shrinking from day 15 to 85 showed even CD4/CD8 mixes; later expanders tilted CD4+.

TCRdb reprocessed the 5' RACE reads via MiXCR and lists one record per CDR3 protein. The sample lists around 340,000 distinct CDR3 sequences, roughly 21% seen once, with around 13% in the top ten. V is TRBV19 and J is TRBJ1-2; 9 bases match TRBD1. The clonotype comes from an adult woman who had mild COVID-19 (a few samples of this study predate the infection). Cell type and time point are not known. The source material was PBMCs or a T cell subset sorted from them (not recorded which). The CDR3 nucleotides are TGTGCCAGAGTAGTTACAGGGGGCGCTCTGGACTATGGCTACACCTTC. This codes for CARVVTGGALDYGYTF.